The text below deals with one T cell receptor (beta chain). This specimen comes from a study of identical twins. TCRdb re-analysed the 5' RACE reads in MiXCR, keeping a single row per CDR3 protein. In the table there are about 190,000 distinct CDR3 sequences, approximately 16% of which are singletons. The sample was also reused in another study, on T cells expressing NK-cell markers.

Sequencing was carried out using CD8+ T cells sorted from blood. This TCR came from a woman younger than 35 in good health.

CDR3 amino acids: CASRDRGRYEQYF. The CDR3 nucleotides are TGTGCCAGCCGTGACAGGGGAAGATACGAGCAGTACTTC. This chain connects TRBV7-8 to TRBJ2-7; TRBD1 matches 8 bases. Germline V gene sequence: CDR1 SGHVS, CDR2 FQNEAQ. The CDR3 length is 13 residues. V shed 8 bases and J 4 bases; nucleotides not matched to a gene: 7.